What follows describes a single T cell receptor (beta chain). This clone was seen just once. Its recognized antigen is unknown. No much larger clonotype is one base removed from it; base qualities were not supplied. Genomic DNA was extracted from sorted cells for sequencing of the TCRbeta CDR3 region. The immunoSEQ Assay was used to sequence the TCRbeta CDR3 regions. TCRdb's version of the immuneACCESS table is confined to in-frame rearrangements and falls short of the full clone set. An unresolved V gene accounts for under half of the shortfall where checked; the remainder is of unknown origin. Across this sample there are 50,000 to 75,000 clones, with 82% seen only once. The ten largest clonotypes hold around 1.6% of the sample. The germline V and J ends show losses of 2 bases and 2 bases respectively, and no gene match explains 3 bases of the junction. Reading from cysteine to phenylalanine, the CDR3 counts 15 amino acids. Only the CDR3 portion is preserved as DNA: 45 bases, with reading frame beginning at the first base. Sequences KGHSY (CDR1) and FQNENV (CDR2) are obtained from the germline V gene.

The sample is drawn from a study of OX40 agonist ivuxolimab in advanced cancers. About the full investigation: Ivuxolimab was an agonistic, fully human IgG2 monoclonal antibody directed against OX40 (CD134), a costimulatory receptor. Prior anti-PD-1, anti-PD-L1 or anti-CTLA-4 therapy was permitted, and checkpoint inhibitors had been received by 30% to 40% of dose-escalation patients. Intravenous ivuxolimab was administered to patients every 2 weeks at six dose levels: 0.01, 0.1, 0.3, 1.5, 3 and 10 mg/kg. The point of sequencing TCRbeta in the periphery was to test whether ivuxolimab changed TCR sequence diversity and drove clonal T-cell expansion. Partial responses occurred in three dose-escalation patients: two with cutaneous melanoma and one with hepatocellular carcinoma. Of the roughly 51 patients in dose escalation, some 19 had hepatocellular carcinoma, about 15 had melanoma, 9 had renal cell carcinoma and 9 had head and neck cancer. The paper describes the monotherapy dose-escalation part (N of about 57 patients) of the phase I trial of ivuxolimab. In the dose-escalation cohort, roughly 82% of patients were male, and the mean age was roughly 60 years with a range of roughly 23 to 79.

The trial excluded patients who had a history of autoimmune disease or were on systemic immunosuppression. Peripheral blood for TCR sequencing was collected from all dose cohorts at baseline, on cycle 4 day 1, and on cycle 7 day 1. Samples came from an open-label, multicenter, first-in-human phase I dose-escalation trial of ivuxolimab. Adults with locally advanced or metastatic melanoma, renal cell, hepatocellular, or head and neck squamous cell carcinoma were enrolled in the trial. Before TCR sequencing, CD4+ T cells and CD8+ T cells were sorted from peripheral blood as separate populations. What the study reported, not specific to this receptor: The antigen specificity of the peripheral T cells that underwent clonal expansion was not determined. On average, CD8+ T cells showed more expanded clones than CD4+ T cells after ivuxolimab. Low levels of normalized T-cell clonal expansion were also seen in some patients who did not respond. At doses from 0.1 to 3.0 mg/kg, clonal expansion was seen in both CD4+ and CD8+ blood T cells between baseline and week 6. Partial responders in the 0.1-3.0 mg/kg groups had among the lowest normalized peripheral clonal expansion, especially among CD8+ T cells.

Sequencing used CD4+ or CD8+ T cells sorted from blood, obtained in a trial of the OX40 agonist ivuxolimab. This sequence uses TRBV16 and TRBJ1-2; 9 bases in the junction line up with TRBD1. This clonotype originated in an adult with an advanced solid tumor such as melanoma, head and neck, liver or kidney cancer. CDR3 reads: CASSQTGGVNYGYTF. The nucleotide sequence is given as TGTGCCAGCAGCCAAACAGGGGGCGTGAACTATGGCTACACCTTC.